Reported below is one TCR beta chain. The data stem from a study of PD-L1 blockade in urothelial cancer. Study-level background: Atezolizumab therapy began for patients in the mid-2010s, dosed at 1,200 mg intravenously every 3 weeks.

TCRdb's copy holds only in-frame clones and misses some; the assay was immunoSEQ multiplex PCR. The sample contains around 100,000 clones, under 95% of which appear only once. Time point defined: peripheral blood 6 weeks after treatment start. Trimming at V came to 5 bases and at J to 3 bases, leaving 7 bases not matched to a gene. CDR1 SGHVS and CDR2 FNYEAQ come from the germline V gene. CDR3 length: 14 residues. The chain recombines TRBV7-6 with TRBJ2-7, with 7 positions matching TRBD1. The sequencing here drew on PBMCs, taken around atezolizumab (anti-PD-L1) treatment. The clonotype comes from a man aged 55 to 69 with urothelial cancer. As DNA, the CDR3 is TGTGCCAGCAGCGACCGGGACAGAGACTACGAGCAGTACTTC. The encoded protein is CASSDRDRDYEQYF. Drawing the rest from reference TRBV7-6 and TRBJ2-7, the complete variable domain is GAGVSQSPRYKVTKRGQDVALRCDPISGHVSLYWYRQALGQGPEFLTYFNYEAQQDKSGLPNDRFSAERPEGSISTLTIQRTEQRDSAMYRCASSDRDRDYEQYFGPGTRLTVT.